These T cell receptor beta chains were read from a single sample in a study of early T cells in non-severe SARS-CoV-2 infection. TCRdb passed the 5' RACE reads through MiXCR, listing each CDR3 protein once. The repertoire holds 35,000 to 45,000 distinct CDR3 sequences, with about 6.5% as singletons. The input for sequencing was whole blood, taken at baseline. The receptors were sampled from an adult who was a healthcare worker with PCR-confirmed SARS-CoV-2 infection or an uninfected control (not recorded which). CDR3s include the opening cysteine and the closing phenylalanine or tryptophan. Each record gives: V gene, J gene, CDR3 protein.

V: TRBV18; J: TRBJ2-7; CDR3: CASSPPGRGREQYF
V: TRBV30; J: TRBJ2-1; CDR3: CAWSSSSYNEQFF
V: TRBV12-5; J: TRBJ2-5; CDR3: CASGLGGRTHQETQYF
V: TRBV13; J: TRBJ1-5; CDR3: CASSASSGNYSNQPQHF
V: TRBV6-6; J: TRBJ2-3; CDR3: CASSYSVAGVGDTQYF
V: TRBV29-1; J: TRBJ1-2; CDR3: CSVGGLLGDGYTF
V: TRBV12-3/TRBV12-4; J: TRBJ1-1; CDR3: CASSHLGGTEAFF
V: TRBV7-8; J: TRBJ2-6; CDR3: CASSLVWSGANVLTF
V: TRBV11-2; J: TRBJ1-2; CDR3: CASSLSVRADYGYTF
V: TRBV20-1; J: TRBJ2-1; CDR3: CSARHSYNEQFF
V: TRBV4-3; J: TRBJ1-5; CDR3: CASSQDLAYQPQHF
V: TRBV7-9; J: TRBJ1-2; CDR3: CASSFAGDGYGYTF
V: TRBV12-3/TRBV12-4; J: TRBJ2-7; CDR3: CASSRHRDYYYEQYF
V: TRBV7-9; J: TRBJ1-6; CDR3: CASSLADTSNSPLHF
V: TRBV30; J: TRBJ2-4; CDR3: CAWSQTGGAWYF
V: TRBV7-6; J: TRBJ2-7; CDR3: CASSLSYEQYF
V: TRBV15; J: TRBJ2-1; CDR3: CATTLPGQKIQFF
V: TRBV7-9; J: TRBJ2-7; CDR3: CASSSTRWTGQQYF
V: TRBV5-1; J: TRBJ2-7; CDR3: CASRQGPEQYF
V: TRBV30; J: TRBJ2-3; CDR3: CAWSVGTRTDTQYF
V: TRBV2; J: TRBJ2-7; CDR3: CASSETGPLYEQYF
V: TRBV18; J: TRBJ1-1; CDR3: CASSLRTALNTEAFF
V: TRBV19; J: TRBJ2-3; CDR3: CASSIGLAESTDTQYF
V: TRBV3-1; J: TRBJ1-3; CDR3: CASSQKGAGNTIYF
V: TRBV5-1; J: TRBJ2-3; CDR3: CASSFRTGGTDTQYF
V: TRBV6-6; J: TRBJ2-7; CDR3: CASSYTGPTYEQYF
V: TRBV3-1; J: TRBJ2-2; CDR3: CASSEASFTGELFF
V: TRBV20-1; J: TRBJ2-3; CDR3: CSARLRQGGTDTQYF
V: TRBV3-1; J: TRBJ1-1; CDR3: CASSQGRTEAFF
V: TRBV24-1; J: TRBJ1-5; CDR3: CATSESNQPQHF
V: TRBV5-4; J: TRBJ2-1; CDR3: CASSQGGFVHEQFF
V: TRBV30; J: TRBJ2-7; CDR3: CAWRGTGPYEQYF
V: TRBV7-9; J: TRBJ1-5; CDR3: CASSSKNSNQPQHF
V: TRBV28; J: TRBJ1-6; CDR3: CASTPGLGLNSPLHF
V: TRBV29-1; J: TRBJ2-7; CDR3: CSVAPDRYEQYF
V: TRBV6-1; J: TRBJ2-6; CDR3: CASSDQGLVANVLTF
V: TRBV5-1; J: TRBJ1-4; CDR3: CASSWNSAGAAEKLFF
V: TRBV7-7; J: TRBJ2-5; CDR3: CASSYRASYGETQYF
V: TRBV30; J: TRBJ2-1; CDR3: CAWTVQPYNEQFF
V: TRBV20-1; J: TRBJ1-1; CDR3: CSASTSMNTEAFF
V: TRBV5-4; J: TRBJ2-3; CDR3: CASSLAGQGADTQYF
V: TRBV6-2/TRBV6-3; J: TRBJ2-3; CDR3: CASTGPGGGRDTQYF
V: TRBV4-1; J: TRBJ1-3; CDR3: CASSQVSGNTIYF
V: TRBV7-9; J: TRBJ2-5; CDR3: CANSLRGGGLQETQYF
V: TRBV7-2; J: TRBJ2-7; CDR3: CASSPRGESSYEQYF
V: TRBV2; J: TRBJ2-6; CDR3: CASSATGSGANVLTF